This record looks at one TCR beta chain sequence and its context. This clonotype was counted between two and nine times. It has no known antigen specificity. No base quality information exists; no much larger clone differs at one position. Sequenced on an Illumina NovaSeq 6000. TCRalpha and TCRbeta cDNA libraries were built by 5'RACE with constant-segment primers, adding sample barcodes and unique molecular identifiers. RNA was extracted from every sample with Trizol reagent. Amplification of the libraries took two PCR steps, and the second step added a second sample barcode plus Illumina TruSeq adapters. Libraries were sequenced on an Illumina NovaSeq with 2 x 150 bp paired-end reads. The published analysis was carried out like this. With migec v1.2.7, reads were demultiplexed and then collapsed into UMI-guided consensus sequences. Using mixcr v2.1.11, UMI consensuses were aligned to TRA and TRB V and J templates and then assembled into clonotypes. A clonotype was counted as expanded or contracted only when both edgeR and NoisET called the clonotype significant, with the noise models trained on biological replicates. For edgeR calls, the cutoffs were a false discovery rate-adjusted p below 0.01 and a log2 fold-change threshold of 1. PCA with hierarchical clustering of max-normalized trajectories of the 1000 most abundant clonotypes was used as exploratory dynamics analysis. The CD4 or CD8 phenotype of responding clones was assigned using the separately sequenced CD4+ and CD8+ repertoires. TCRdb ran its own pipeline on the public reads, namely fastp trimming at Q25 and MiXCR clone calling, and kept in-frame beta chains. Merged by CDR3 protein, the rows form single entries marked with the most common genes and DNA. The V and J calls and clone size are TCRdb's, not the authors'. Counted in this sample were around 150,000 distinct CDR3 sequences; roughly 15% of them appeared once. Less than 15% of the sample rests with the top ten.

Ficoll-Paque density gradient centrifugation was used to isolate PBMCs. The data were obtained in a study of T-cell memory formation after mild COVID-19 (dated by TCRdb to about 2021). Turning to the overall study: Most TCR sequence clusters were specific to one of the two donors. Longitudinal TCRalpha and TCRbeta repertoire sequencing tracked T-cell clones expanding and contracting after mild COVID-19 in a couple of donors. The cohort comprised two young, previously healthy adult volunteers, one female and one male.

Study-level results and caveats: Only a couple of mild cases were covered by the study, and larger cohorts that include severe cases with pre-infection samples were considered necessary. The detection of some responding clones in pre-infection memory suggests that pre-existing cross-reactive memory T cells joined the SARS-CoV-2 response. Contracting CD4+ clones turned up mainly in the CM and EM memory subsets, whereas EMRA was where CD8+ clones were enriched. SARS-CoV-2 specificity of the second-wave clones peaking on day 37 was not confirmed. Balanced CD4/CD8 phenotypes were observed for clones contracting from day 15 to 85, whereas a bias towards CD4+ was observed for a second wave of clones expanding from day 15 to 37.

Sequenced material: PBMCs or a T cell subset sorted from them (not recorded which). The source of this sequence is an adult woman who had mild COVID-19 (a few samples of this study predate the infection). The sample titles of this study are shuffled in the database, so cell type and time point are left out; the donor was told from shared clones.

The DNA reads TGCGCCAGCAGCTGGAGTAGCGGAAACTACGAGCAGTACTTC. Its protein product is CASSWSSGNYEQYF. Here the chain combines TRBV5-1 and TRBJ2-7; matching of 6 bases hints at TRBD2 as the D gene. For CDR1 and CDR2, the germline V gene lists SGHRS and YFSETQ. CDR3 length: 14 amino acids, cysteine to phenylalanine. The sequence is cut down to CDR3 DNA, 42 bases in frame from base 1. A distance of 13 bases separates the germline ends of V and J, which lose 3 bases and 3 bases respectively.